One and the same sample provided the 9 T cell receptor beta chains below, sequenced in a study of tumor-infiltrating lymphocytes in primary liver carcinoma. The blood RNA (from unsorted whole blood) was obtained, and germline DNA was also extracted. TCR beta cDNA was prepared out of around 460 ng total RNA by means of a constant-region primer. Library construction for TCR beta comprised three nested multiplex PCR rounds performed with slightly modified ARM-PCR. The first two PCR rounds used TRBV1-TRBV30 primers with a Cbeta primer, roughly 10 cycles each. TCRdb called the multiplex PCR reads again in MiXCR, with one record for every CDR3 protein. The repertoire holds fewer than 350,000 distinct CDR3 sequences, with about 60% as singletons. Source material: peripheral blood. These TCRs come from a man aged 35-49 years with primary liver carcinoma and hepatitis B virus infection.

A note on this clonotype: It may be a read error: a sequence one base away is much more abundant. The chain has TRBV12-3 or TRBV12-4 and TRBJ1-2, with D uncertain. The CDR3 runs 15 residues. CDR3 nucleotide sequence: TGTGGCAGCAGTTTATCCGCGGGAGTCCGCAGGGGCTACACCTTC. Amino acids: CGSSLSAGVRRGYTF.

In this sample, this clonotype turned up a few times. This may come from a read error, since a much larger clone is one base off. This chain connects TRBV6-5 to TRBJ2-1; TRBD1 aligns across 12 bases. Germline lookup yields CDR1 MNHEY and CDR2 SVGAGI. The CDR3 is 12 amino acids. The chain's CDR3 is CTAGTGGYEQFF. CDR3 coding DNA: TGTACCGCCGGGACAGGGGGCTATGAGCAGTTCTTC.

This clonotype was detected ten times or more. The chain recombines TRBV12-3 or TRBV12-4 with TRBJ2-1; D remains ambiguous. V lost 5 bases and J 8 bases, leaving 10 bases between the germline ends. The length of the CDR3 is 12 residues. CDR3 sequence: CASSPLFYEQFF. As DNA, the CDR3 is TGTGCCAGCAGTCCCTTGTTCTATGAGCAGTTCTTC.

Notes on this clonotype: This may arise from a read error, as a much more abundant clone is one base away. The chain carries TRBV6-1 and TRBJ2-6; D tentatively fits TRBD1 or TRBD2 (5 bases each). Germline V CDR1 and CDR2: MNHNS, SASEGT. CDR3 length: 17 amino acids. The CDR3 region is CASSEAPGRTGANVLAF. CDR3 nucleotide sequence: TGTGCCAGCAGTGAAGCGCCCGGTCGGACTGGGGCCAACGTCCTGGCTTTC.

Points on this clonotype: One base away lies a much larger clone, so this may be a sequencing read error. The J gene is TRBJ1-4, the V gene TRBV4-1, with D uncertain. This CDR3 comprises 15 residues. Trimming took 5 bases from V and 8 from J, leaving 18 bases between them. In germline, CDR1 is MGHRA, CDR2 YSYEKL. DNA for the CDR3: TGCGCCAGCAGCACCCGAGGAACAAGCGGGGAAAAACTGTTTTTT. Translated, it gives CASSTRGTSGEKLFF.

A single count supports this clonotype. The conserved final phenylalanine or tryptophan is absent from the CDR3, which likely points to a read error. For the CDR3, the DNA is TGCGCCAGCAGCTTAGGGACTTATACCGGGGAGCTGTTTATT. This sequence encodes CASSLGTYTGELFI. V and J are TRBV5-1 and TRBJ2-2, with D maybe TRBD2 (6 bases). Germline V gives CDR1 SGHRS, CDR2 YFSETQ. CDR3 length equals 14 residues. V lost 2 bases to trimming and J lost 5 bases, with 10 bases between them.

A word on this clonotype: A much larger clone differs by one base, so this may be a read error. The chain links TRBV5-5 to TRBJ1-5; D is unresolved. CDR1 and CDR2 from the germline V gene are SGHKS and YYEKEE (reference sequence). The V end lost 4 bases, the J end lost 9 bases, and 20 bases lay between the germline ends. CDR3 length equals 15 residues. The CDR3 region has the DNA TGTGCCAGCAGCGACCGGGAGAGCCCAAAGATGCCCCAGCATTTT. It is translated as CASSDRESPKMPQHF.

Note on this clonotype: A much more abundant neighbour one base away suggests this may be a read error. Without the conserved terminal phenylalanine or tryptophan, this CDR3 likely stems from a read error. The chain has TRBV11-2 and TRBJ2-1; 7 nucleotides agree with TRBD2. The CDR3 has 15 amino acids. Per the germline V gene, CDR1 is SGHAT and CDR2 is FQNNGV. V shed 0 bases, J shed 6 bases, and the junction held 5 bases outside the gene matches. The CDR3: CASSLDSGGGNEQFL. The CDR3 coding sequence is TGTGCCAGCAGCTTAGATTCGGGAGGAGGCAATGAGCAGTTCTTA.

The CDR3 DNA reads TGTGCCAGCAGCATGGTGGGGGATACGCAGTATTTT. It specifies CASSMVGDTQYF. The rearrangement uses TRBV5-6 and TRBJ2-3; no clear D. This CDR3 has 12 amino acids. Germline V gene data show CDR1 as SGHDT and CDR2 as YYEEEE. Between the trimmed V and J ends, which lost 4 bases and 6 bases, there was a span of 9 bases.